Each of the 18 T cell receptor beta chains below was sequenced from the same sample in a study of cytomegalovirus exposure and HLA in healthy donors. The PCR used 60 Vbeta and 13 Jbeta primers. TCRdb's copy holds only in-frame clones and misses some; the assay was immunoSEQ multiplex PCR. The table shows about 98,000 clones, with 65% to 80% occurring only once. The sequencing input was PBMCs. These receptor sequences come from a man in his 60s in good health and CMV-seropositive.

This sequence joins TRBV5-1 and TRBJ2-2, with D perhaps matching TRBD1 (6 bases). V gave up 2 bases and J gave up 7 bases, with 9 bases separating them. This CDR3 contains 13 residues. Germline loops: CDR1 SGHRS, CDR2 YFSETQ. CDR3 DNA: TGCGCCAGCAGCTTCTACAGGGACGGGGAGCTGTTTTTT. Protein product: CASSFYRDGELFF.

The chain combines TRBV23-1 with TRBJ2-2, with 12 bases lining up with TRBD1. TRBV23-1 is placed among ORFs of uncertain function. After removal of 2 bases from V and 6 bases from J, the junction contained 7 bases not matched to a gene. CDR3 length equals 17 residues. DNA for the CDR3: TGCGCCAGCAGTCAACGGGACAGGGGGCGATTATCCGGGGAGCTGTTTTTT. Translation: CASSQRDRGRLSGELFF.

This chain uses TRBV19 with TRBJ1-5; D is perhaps TRBD1 (6 bases). CDR1 LNHDA and CDR2 SQIVND come from the germline V gene (reference sequence). This CDR3 region has 13 residues. Trimming pared 4 bases from V and 6 bases from J, leaving 10 bases between. CDR3 coding DNA: TGTGCCAGTAGTAGGCAGGGGATTCAGCCCCAGCATTTT. It specifies CASSRQGIQPQHF. Full variable domain (missing parts from reference TRBV19 and TRBJ1-5): DGGITQSPKYLFRKEGQNVTLSCEQNLNHDAMYWYRQDPGQGLRLIYYSQIVNDFQKGDIAEGYSVSREKKESFPLTVTSAQKNPTAFYLCASSRQGIQPQHFGDGTRLSIL.

This sequence joins TRBV19 and TRBJ2-2; D unclear. The germline CDR1 and CDR2 sequences are LNHDA and SQIVND (reference sequence). V lost 1 base and J lost 1, with 7 bases in between. The CDR3 covers 15 residues. The CDR3 region has the DNA TGTGCCAGTAGTATAGGAGGTCAGAACACCGGGGAGCTGTTTTTT. This translates into CASSIGGQNTGELFF.

This chain links TRBV2 with TRBJ1-2; no firm D call. Trimming left V 5 bases short and J 2 bases short, with 12 bases between. This CDR3 is 14 amino acids long. Germline assignment: CDR1 SNHLY and CDR2 FYNNEI. Written as DNA, the CDR3 is TGTGCCAGCAGTTCGAGTGCCCTAAACTATGGCTACACCTTC. This translates into CASSSSALNYGYTF.

The chain is built from TRBV5-1 and TRBJ1-3, with a tentative D call TRBD1 (6 bases). The V gene's germline CDR1 is SGHRS and CDR2 YFSETQ. There are 17 residues in the CDR3. The V end lost 0 bases, the J end lost 0 bases, and 13 bases lay between the germline ends. The CDR3 nucleotides read TGCGCCAGCAGCTTGGCACATCCGACAGGCTCTGGAAACACCATATATTTT. It is translated as CASSLAHPTGSGNTIYF.

V gene TRBV5-6 combines with J gene TRBJ2-2; tentatively, D is TRBD2 (6 bases). The V and J ends lost 4 bases and 5 bases respectively, with 12 bases between them. Germline V gives CDR1 SGHDT, CDR2 YYEEEE. This CDR3 is built from 14 residues. The CDR3: CASSLFAGTGELFF. Written as DNA, the CDR3 is TGTGCCAGCAGCCTTTTCGCGGGGACCGGGGAGCTGTTTTTT. Full variable domain (outside the CDR3, taken from reference TRBV5-6 and TRBJ2-2): DAGVTQSPTHLIKTRGQQVTLRCSPKSGHDTVSWYQQALGQGPQFIFQYYEEEERQRGNFPDRFSGHQFPNYSSELNVNALLLGDSALYLCASSLFAGTGELFFGEGSRLTVL.

In its sample, this clone was seen once. The genes are TRBV7-3 and TRBJ2-1; 7 nucleotides align to TRBD2. The CDR3 loop spans 14 amino acids. The V gene's germline CDR1 is SGHTA and CDR2 FQGTGA. The junction had 2 bases not matched to a gene; V was cut back by 2 bases and J by 4 bases. CDR3 sequence (DNA): TGTGCCAGCAGCTTAGCGGGGGTATACAATGAGCAGTTCTTC. Its protein product is CASSLAGVYNEQFF.

The genes are TRBV7-9 and TRBJ1-1; D call uncertain. CDR1 and CDR2 (germline): SEHNR, FQNEAQ (reference sequence). This CDR3 is built from 16 residues. Trimming removed 1 base from V and 2 bases from J, with 14 bases in between. The DNA for the CDR3 is TGTGCCAGCAGCTTAGTTCGGCAGTCAGGAAACACTGAAGCTTTCTTT. Protein sequence: CASSLVRQSGNTEAFF.

Worth noting for this clone: Its ends do not fully match the called genes, so a read error is possible. V gene TRBV5-6 combines with J gene TRBJ2-7; 7 nucleotides line up with TRBD2. This CDR3 is 12 amino acids long. Germline V lookup: CDR1 SGHDT, CDR2 YYEEEE. The CDR3 sequence is CASSRSTGTKAF. The CDR3, as DNA: TGTGCCAGCAGTCGGTCAACCGGGACTAAAGCCTTC.

This clone was counted once. The identical CDR3 is also encoded by other nucleotide sequences in the sample. The V and J genes are TRBV2 and TRBJ1-2; a possible D gene is TRBD1 (5 bases). The germline CDR1 and CDR2 sequences are SNHLY and FYNNEI. V lost 6 bases to trimming and J lost 2 bases, with 16 bases between them. The CDR3 runs to 15 residues. In DNA form, the CDR3 reads TGTGCCAGCAGCCCCATTGCGACAGAAAACTATGGCTACACCTTC. Encoded protein: CASSPIATENYGYTF.

This chain links TRBV7-3 with TRBJ2-7; 7 bases are shared with TRBD1. Trimming at V came to 3 bases and at J to 4 bases, leaving 3 bases not matched to a gene. CDR1 and CDR2 from the germline V gene are SGHTA and FQGTGA. The CDR3 covers 13 residues. The CDR3 nucleotides are TGTGCCAGCAGCTTGGGGGACAGTTACGAGCAGTACTTC. Amino acid sequence: CASSLGDSYEQYF.

The gene calls are TRBV7-3 and TRBJ2-5; 7 bases agree with TRBD1. This CDR3 has 13 residues. Trimming removed 0 bases from V and 10 bases from J; junction bases left unmatched: 5. In germline, CDR1 is SGHTA, CDR2 FQGTGA. DNA of the CDR3: TGTGCCAGCAGCTTAACGGACCAGGGGGTCCAGTACTTC. This encodes CASSLTDQGVQYF.

The chain is built from TRBV6-5 and TRBJ2-2, with D tentatively TRBD2 (5 bases). The germline gives CDR1 MNHEY, CDR2 SVGAGI. V lost 6 bases and J lost 6, with 14 bases in between. The length of the CDR3 is 14 residues. Here the CDR3 DNA reads TGTGCCAGCAGGACCGGGCCGGAGGCCGGGGAGCTGTTTTTT. It yields the protein CASRTGPEAGELFF.

The gene calls are TRBV10-3 and TRBJ2-7; D uncertain. V lost 5 bases to trimming and J lost 1 base, with 12 bases between them. The CDR3 spans 14 residues. Germline lookup yields CDR1 ENHRY and CDR2 SYGVKD. CDR3 sequence reads: CAISPDRVSYEQYF. CDR3 in DNA: TGTGCCATCAGTCCAGATCGGGTTTCCTACGAGCAGTACTTC.

The chain carries TRBV18 and TRBJ1-5, with D maybe TRBD1 (6 bases). CDR1 is KGHSH, CDR2 LQKENI, per germline. Between the trimmed V and J ends, which lost 3 bases and 3 bases, there was a span of 12 bases. The CDR3 has 15 residues. The CDR3 region has the DNA TGTGCCAGCTCACCGGGGGCAGGCTACAATCAGCCCCAGCATTTT. Its protein product is CASSPGAGYNQPQHF.

The V and J genes are TRBV25-1 and TRBJ2-5; D uncertain. With the DNA end fitting TRBJ2-7 better, the J assignment may be wrong. CDR3 length equals 11 residues. From germline, CDR1 is MGHDK and CDR2 SYGVNS. CDR3 loop: CASRTSYEQYF. CDR3 DNA sequence: TGTGCCAGCAGGACATCCTACGAGCAGTACTTC.

V is TRBV9 and J is TRBJ2-2, with D possibly TRBD1 on 6 matching bases. Germline CDR1 reads SGDLS; CDR2 reads YYNGEE. V was clipped by 3 bases and J by 5 bases, with 14 bases between them. This CDR3 contains 15 residues. CDR3 bases: TGTGCCAGCAGCGCGGAAGGGGGAAGGACCGGGGAGCTGTTTTTT. Protein sequence: CASSAEGGRTGELFF.